Each of the 26 T cell receptor beta chains below was sequenced from the same sample in a study of blood T cell repertoires in COVID-19. TCRdb keeps only in-frame clones here, not all; method: immunoSEQ multiplex PCR. The table records 160,000 or so clones, about four fifths of them present only once. The sample comprised peripheral blood. All receptors derive from a man aged 55 to 70 with acute or convalescent COVID-19.

The chain joins TRBV6-5 to TRBJ1-2; 7 nucleotides align to TRBD1. Germline V gene lookup returns CDR1 MNHEY and CDR2 SVGAGI. With 3 bases clipped from V and 0 bases from J, the junction kept 4 bases outside the gene matches. This CDR3 region has 15 residues. CDR3 DNA: TGTGCCAGCAGTTATGAGGGGACAGCTAACTATGGCTACACCTTC. Translated: CASSYEGTANYGYTF.

The CDR3 nucleotides read TGTGCCAGCAGTGAATTCGGACTCAACTATGGCTACACCTTC. Residues: CASSEFGLNYGYTF. The rearrangement uses TRBV6-1 and TRBJ1-2; D is undetermined. The CDR3 loop spans 14 amino acids. The germline V gene has CDR1 MNHNS and CDR2 SASEGT. Deletions cut 2 bases from V and 2 bases from J, with 9 bases between.

V usage is TRBV2 and J usage is TRBJ1-4; D unresolved. V was pared by 8 bases and J by 6 bases, with 7 bases between. The CDR3 sequence is 11 residues long. Germline V gene sequence: CDR1 SNHLY, CDR2 FYNNEI. The CDR3 DNA reads as TGTGCCAGCGGCGGGGATGAAAAACTGTTTTTT. Translated, it gives CASGGDEKLFF.

This clone was seen a single time. The rearrangement uses TRBV5-1 and TRBJ1-1; weak D call: TRBD1 (5 bases). The CDR3 covers 14 residues. Germline assignment: CDR1 SGHRS and CDR2 YFSETQ. V lost 4 bases and J 0 bases, leaving 10 bases between the germline ends. The CDR3 is CASSTQGMNTEAFF. CDR3 in DNA: TGCGCCAGCAGCACCCAGGGAATGAACACTGAAGCTTTCTTT.

This clone turned up a few times. V is TRBV28 and J is TRBJ1-6; D is unresolved. V dropped 0 bases and J dropped 7 bases, with 7 bases sitting between them. The germline V gene has CDR1 MDHEN and CDR2 SYDVKM. This CDR3 is built from 14 residues. The DNA for the CDR3 is TGTGCCAGCAGTTTATGGGGCAGAAATTCACCCCTCCACTTT. As protein: CASSLWGRNSPLHF.

The V and J genes are TRBV12-3 or TRBV12-4 and TRBJ2-7; D possibly corresponds to TRBD2 (5 bases). V lost 7 bases, J lost 8 bases, and 15 bases lay in between. The CDR3 length is 12 residues. The CDR3 region has the DNA TGTGCCAGCACCCGAGCCGGGAATCAGCAGTACTTC. Its protein product is CASTRAGNQQYF.

This chain uses TRBV6-6 with TRBJ2-6; TRBD1 aligns across 8 bases. CDR1 is MNHNY, CDR2 SVGAGI, per germline (reference sequence). Losses at the gene ends were 5 bases for V and 0 bases for J; bases not matched to a gene: 9. This CDR3 is 18 amino acids long. CDR3 DNA: TGTGCCAGCAGTCCCCGGGACAGGACCGACTCTGGGGCCAACGTCCTGACTTTC. This sequence encodes CASSPRDRTDSGANVLTF.

Points on this clone: At one of its ends the junction is not consistent with the germline gene, which may arise from a read error. The chain combines TRBV2 with TRBJ2-1; 11 bases agree with TRBD2. This CDR3 comprises 14 residues. Per germline, CDR1 SNHLY and CDR2 FYNNEI. The CDR3 sequence: CASSVSGGANQQFF. For the CDR3, the DNA is TGTGCCAGCAGTGTTAGCGGGGGGGCCAATCAGCAGTTCTTC. The variable domain in full, completed from reference TRBV2 and TRBJ2-1, reads EPEVTQTPSHQVTQMGQEVILRCVPISNHLYFYWYRQILGQKVEFLVSFYNNEISEKSEIFDDQFSVERPDGSNFTLKIRSTKLEDSAMYFCASSVSGGANQQFFGPGTRLTVL.

In its sample, this clone was seen a few times. The rearrangement uses TRBV5-8 and TRBJ1-5; TRBD1 is a possible D gene (5 bases). The CDR3 runs 16 residues. Germline values: CDR1 SGHTS, CDR2 YDEGEE. Trimming removed 2 bases from V and 7 bases from J, with 19 bases in between. CDR3 DNA sequence: TGTGCCAGCAGCTTACCACCCGTCTGGGGGGGACAGCCCCAGCATTTT. As protein: CASSLPPVWGGQPQHF.

The CDR3 loop reads CASSAGAYNEQFF. The CDR3 region has the DNA TGTGCCAGCAGCGCGGGAGCATACAATGAGCAGTTCTTC. The rearrangement links TRBV9 to TRBJ2-1, with D possibly being TRBD2 (6 bases). Germline V gene sequence: CDR1 SGDLS, CDR2 YYNGEE. V was shortened by 3 bases and J by 4 bases, with 8 bases between the two germline ends. This CDR3 region has 13 residues.

In nucleotides, the CDR3 is TGTGCCAGCAGCTTAGCCCCGAACAGATACGAGCAGTACTTC. It specifies CASSLAPNRYEQYF. The rearrangement uses TRBV7-2 and TRBJ2-7; D is unclear. The V end lost 0 bases, the J end lost 4 bases, and 10 bases lay between the germline ends. CDR3 length equals 14 residues. Germline V gene sequence: CDR1 SGHTA, CDR2 FQGNSA.

The rearrangement uses TRBV18 and TRBJ1-1; the match to TRBD1 covers 7 bases. The CDR3 sequence is 18 residues long. V was clipped by 4 bases and J by 4 bases; unmatched bases: 18. Germline CDR1 KGHSH, CDR2 LQKENI. The CDR3 protein is CASSRYNRGKGQGTEAFF. The CDR3 coding sequence is TGTGCCAGCTCACGGTACAACAGGGGAAAGGGTCAGGGCACTGAAGCTTTCTTT.

The rearrangement joins TRBV4-3 to TRBJ2-3, with TRBD2 matching 9 bases. There are 15 residues in the CDR3. V gave up 1 base and J gave up 8 bases; unmatched junction bases: 7. Looked up from germline, CDR1 is LGHNA and CDR2 is YSLEER. CDR3 residues: CASSQASSGVGTQYF. In nucleotides, the CDR3 is TGCGCCAGCAGCCAAGCCTCTAGCGGGGTCGGTACGCAGTATTTT.

In DNA form, the CDR3 reads TGTGCCAGCAGCTTAGCCACCCCAGGGGCCGGGGAGCTGTTTTTT. It translates to CASSLATPGAGELFF. V is TRBV11-2 and J is TRBJ2-2; D possibly corresponds to TRBD1 (6 bases). V shed 1 base and J shed 6 bases, with 12 bases lying between them. The CDR3 is 15 residues long. Per the germline V gene, CDR1 is SGHAT and CDR2 is FQNNGV.

This chain joins TRBV28 and TRBJ2-1, with TRBD2 matching over 11 bases. This CDR3 contains 16 residues. Germline CDR1 reads MDHEN; CDR2 reads SYDVKM. The ends lost 5 bases at V and 6 bases at J; junction bases unmatched: 9. The CDR3 reads CASSPPSGRSRNEQFF. In DNA, the CDR3 is TGTGCCAGCAGTCCCCCTAGCGGGAGGAGTCGCAATGAGCAGTTCTTC.

The rearrangement joins TRBV4-3 to TRBJ2-7; 7 bases map to TRBD2. The germline V gene encodes CDR1 LGHNA and CDR2 YSLEER. The CDR3 is 16 amino acids. V shed 1 base, J shed 4 bases, and the junction held 10 bases outside the gene matches. The CDR3 sequence: CASSQGGSGVRYEQYF. CDR3 DNA sequence: TGCGCCAGCAGCCAAGGGGGCAGCGGGGTACGATACGAGCAGTACTTC.

This sequence joins TRBV7-2 and TRBJ1-1, with 9 bases fitting TRBD1. The CDR3 consists of 15 residues. Unmatched junction bases numbered 7, after V lost 6 bases and J lost 2 bases. The germline gives CDR1 SGHTA, CDR2 FQGNSA. CDR3 nucleotides: TGTGCCAGCAGGGGGGACAGGGACATAAACACTGAAGCTTTCTTT. It is translated as CASRGDRDINTEAFF.

This clone turned up a few times. The chain is built from TRBV7-9 and TRBJ2-1; 9 bases align to TRBD2. The CDR3 length is 19 residues. Germline V gives CDR1 SEHNR, CDR2 FQNEAQ (reference sequence). Losses at the gene ends were 2 bases for V and 0 bases for J; bases not matched to a gene: 11. This CDR3 reads CASSLTRLAEGRSYNEQFF. Written as DNA, the CDR3 is TGTGCCAGCAGCTTAACGAGACTAGCGGAGGGGCGCTCCTACAATGAGCAGTTCTTC.

A single count supports this clone. The chain has TRBV6-7 and TRBJ2-7, with a possible D match to TRBD1 (6 bases). TRBV6-7 is reported as an ORF; its role is uncertain. Trimming removed 4 bases at V and 8 bases at J, with 24 bases between. This CDR3 contains 16 residues. The CDR3 DNA reads as TGTGCCAGCAGTTCAGGGGCTGCAACAGGGCACGGGAAGCAGTACTTC. It codes for CASSSGAATGHGKQYF.

J is TRBJ2-2 and V is TRBV19; D might be TRBD2 (6 bases). This CDR3 spans 14 amino acids. Trimming pared 3 bases from V and 4 bases from J, leaving 9 bases between. Germline loops: CDR1 LNHDA, CDR2 SQIVND (reference sequence). The CDR3, as DNA: TGTGCCAGTAGTATGGAGGGAAGCACCGGGGAGCTGTTTTTT. It yields the protein CASSMEGSTGELFF.

The J gene is TRBJ2-7, the V gene TRBV7-3; D gene ambiguous. The CDR3 loop spans 14 amino acids. Germline assignment: CDR1 SGHTA and CDR2 FQGTGA. V was clipped by 0 bases and J by 5 bases, with 11 bases between them. In nucleotides, the CDR3 is TGTGCCAGCAGCTTAACGTTCGACTTCGACGAGCAGTACTTC. Protein product: CASSLTFDFDEQYF.

This chain links TRBV29-1 with TRBJ2-2; TRBD1 agrees at 8 bases. Per germline, CDR1 SQVTM and CDR2 ANQGSEA. Losses at the gene ends were 3 bases for V and 2 bases for J; bases not matched to a gene: 2. There are 14 residues in the CDR3. The CDR3 is CSVDRGRNTGELFF. The CDR3 DNA follows: TGCAGCGTTGACAGGGGGCGTAACACCGGGGAGCTGTTTTTT.

The chain employs TRBV15 and TRBJ2-3; D ambiguous. The CDR3 contains 11 residues. Trimming took 0 bases from V and 10 from J, leaving 5 bases between them. Germline CDR1 reads LNHNV; CDR2 reads YYDKDF (reference sequence). The CDR3 nucleotides are TGTGCCACCAGCAGAGATCTCTCGCAGTATTTT. This sequence encodes CATSRDLSQYF.

The DNA for the CDR3 is TGTGCCAGCAGCCGACAGGGGAACACTGAAGCTTTCTTT. Translating gives CASSRQGNTEAFF. The rearrangement uses TRBV11-3 and TRBJ1-1; 7 nucleotides line up with TRBD1. CDR1 and CDR2 from the germline V gene are SGHNT and YENEEA. V lost 5 bases and J lost 1; bases outside the gene matches: 1. This CDR3 is 13 amino acids long. Drawing the rest from reference TRBV11-3 and TRBJ1-1, the complete variable domain is EAGVVQSPRYKIIEKKQPVAFWCNPISGHNTLYWYLQNLGQGPELLIRYENEEAVDDSQLPKDRFSAERLKGVDSTLKIQPAELGDSAVYLCASSRQGNTEAFFGQGTRLTVV.

V is TRBV30 and J is TRBJ1-2, with a weak D call TRBD1 (5 bases). The V end was cut by 4 bases, the J end by 2 bases, with 11 bases between. Germline values: CDR1 GTSNPN, CDR2 SVGIG (reference sequence). The CDR3 length is 13 residues. CDR3 loop: CAWTAGGNYGYTF. The CDR3 nucleotides read TGTGCCTGGACCGCCGGGGGGAACTATGGCTACACCTTC.

The V gene is TRBV7-6, the J gene TRBJ1-1, with 8 nucleotides matching TRBD1. The CDR3 is made up of 14 amino acids. Germline lookup yields CDR1 SGHVS and CDR2 FNYEAQ. The V segment lost 0 bases and the J segment 5 bases; nucleotides outside the gene matches: 2. CDR3 sequence reads: CASSLAGQGTEAFF. As DNA, the CDR3 is TGTGCCAGCAGCTTAGCTGGACAGGGAACTGAAGCTTTCTTT.